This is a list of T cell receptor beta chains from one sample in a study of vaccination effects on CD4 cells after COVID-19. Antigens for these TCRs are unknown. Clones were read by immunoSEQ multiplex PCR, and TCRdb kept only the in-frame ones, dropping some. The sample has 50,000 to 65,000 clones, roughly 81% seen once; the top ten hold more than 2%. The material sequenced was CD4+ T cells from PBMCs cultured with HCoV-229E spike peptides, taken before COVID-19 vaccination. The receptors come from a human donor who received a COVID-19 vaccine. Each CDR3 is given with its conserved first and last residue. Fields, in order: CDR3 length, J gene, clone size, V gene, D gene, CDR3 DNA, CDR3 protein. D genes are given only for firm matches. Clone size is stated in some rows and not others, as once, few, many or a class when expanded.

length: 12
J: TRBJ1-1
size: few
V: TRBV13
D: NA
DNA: TGTGCCAGCAGCTATCGGTCCACTGAAGCTTTCTTT
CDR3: CASSYRSTEAFF

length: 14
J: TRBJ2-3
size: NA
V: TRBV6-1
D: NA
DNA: TGTGCCAGCAGTGAAGGACTAAGGGGGGATACGCAGTATTTT
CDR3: CASSEGLRGDTQYF

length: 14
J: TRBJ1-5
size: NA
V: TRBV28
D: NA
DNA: TGTGCCAGCAGAAAGTCAAATAGCAATCAGCCCCAGCATTTT
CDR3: CASRKSNSNQPQHF

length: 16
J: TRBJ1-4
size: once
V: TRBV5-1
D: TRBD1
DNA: TGCGCCAGCAGCTTGCAGGGGGCGAGTGCTAATGAAAAACTGTTTTTT
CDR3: CASSLQGASANEKLFF

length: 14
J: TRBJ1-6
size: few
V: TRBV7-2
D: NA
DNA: TGTGCCAGCAGCTTCGGGACGGAACATTCACCCCTCCACTTT
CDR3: CASSFGTEHSPLHF

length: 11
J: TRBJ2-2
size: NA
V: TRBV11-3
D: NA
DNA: TGTGCCAGCAGATCCACCGGGGAGCTGTTTTTT
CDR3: CASRSTGELFF

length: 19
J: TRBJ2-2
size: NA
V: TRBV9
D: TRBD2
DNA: TGTGCCAGCAGCTTCCGACTAGCGGGGGGCAACGCGAACACCGGGGAGCTGTTTTTT
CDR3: CASSFRLAGGNANTGELFF

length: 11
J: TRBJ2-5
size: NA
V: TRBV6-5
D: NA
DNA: TGTGCCAGCAGTTCAACGGAGGCCCAGTACTTC
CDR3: CASSSTEAQYF

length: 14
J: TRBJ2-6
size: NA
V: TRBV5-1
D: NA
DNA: TGCGCCAGCAGCTTCTTAGCCGGGGCCAACGTCCTGACTTTC
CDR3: CASSFLAGANVLTF

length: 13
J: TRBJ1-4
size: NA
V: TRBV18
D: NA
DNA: TGTGCCAGCTCACGGGCAGAGAATGAAAAACTGTTTTTT
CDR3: CASSRAENEKLFF